Each of the 27 T cell receptor beta chains below was sequenced from the same sample in a study of T cell repertoires and Cas9 in healthy adults. Repertoires were generated with immunoSEQ multiplex PCR, while TCRdb's copy carries only in-frame clones and drops some. The top ten hold 0.55% to 0.85% of the sample, which has 20,000 to 25,000 clones, more than 90% seen once. The source material was CD4+ effector T cells (CD127+, CD25-, CD137-, CD154-) from PBMCs; culture status not recorded. The receptors originated from a human donor in good health.

The V and J genes are TRBV18 and TRBJ1-6; D might be TRBD1 (5 bases). This CDR3 contains 16 residues. Germline values: CDR1 KGHSH, CDR2 LQKENI. V shed 1 base and J shed 0 bases, with 7 bases lying between them. CDR3 DNA: TGTGCCAGCTCACCACGACAGACCTCCTATAATTCACCCCTCCACTTT. This sequence encodes CASSPRQTSYNSPLHF.

The genes are TRBV6-5 and TRBJ2-1, with a weak D call TRBD2 (5 bases). CDR1 and CDR2 from the germline V gene are MNHEY and SVGAGI. The length of the CDR3 is 14 residues. Trimming removed 7 bases from V and 7 bases from J, with 17 bases in between. CDR3 sequence: CASTKAPGWNEQFF. CDR3 nucleotides: TGTGCCAGCACTAAGGCACCGGGGTGGAATGAGCAGTTCTTC.

The chain joins TRBV5-1 to TRBJ1-1; 7 bases align to TRBD1. From germline, CDR1 is SGHRS and CDR2 YFSETQ. V lost 0 bases, J lost 4 bases, and 6 bases stayed unmatched. The CDR3 contains 15 residues. The CDR3 region is CASSLATGAGTEAFF. The CDR3 coding sequence is TGCGCCAGCAGCTTGGCCACAGGGGCGGGCACTGAAGCTTTCTTT.

The CDR3 nucleotides read TGTGCCAGCAACCTACAGGGGACCGGGGAGCTGTTTTTT. Translating it yields CASNLQGTGELFF. The rearrangement uses TRBV2 and TRBJ2-2; 7 nucleotides line up with TRBD1. The V gene end was trimmed by 7 bases and the J gene end by 5 bases; junction bases not matched to a gene: 4. The length of the CDR3 is 13 residues. The germline CDR1 and CDR2 sequences are SNHLY and FYNNEI. The full variable domain, completed using reference TRBV2 and TRBJ2-2, is EPEVTQTPSHQVTQMGQEVILRCVPISNHLYFYWYRQILGQKVEFLVSFYNNEISEKSEIFDDQFSVERPDGSNFTLKIRSTKLEDSAMYFCASNLQGTGELFFGEGSRLTVL.

The chain combines TRBV6-1 with TRBJ1-5; 8 bases map to TRBD1. Germline CDR1 is MNHNS and CDR2 is SASEGT. Germline trimming cut 3 bases from V and 5 bases from J; bases unmatched to any gene: 6. CDR3 length: 15 amino acids. The CDR3 DNA is TGTGCCAGCAGTGAGCAGCCGACAGGGGATCAGCCCCAGCATTTT. It specifies CASSEQPTGDQPQHF.

The CDR3 spells CATSRAPNRGLLVEQFF. CDR3 nucleotide sequence: TGTGCCACCAGCAGAGCCCCCAACAGGGGTCTTTTGGTGGAGCAGTTCTTC. This sequence joins TRBV15 and TRBJ2-1, with 7 bases fitting TRBD1. V shed 1 base, J shed 10 bases, and the junction held 16 bases outside the gene matches. Germline loops: CDR1 LNHNV, CDR2 YYDKDF (reference sequence). CDR3 length equals 17 residues.

This clone was found once. The CDR3 loop is CASSRGGGNQPQHF. The CDR3 coding sequence is TGTGCCAGCTCACGAGGGGGAGGCAATCAGCCCCAGCATTTT. This chain connects TRBV18 to TRBJ1-5, with D possibly TRBD1 on 6 matching bases. The ends were cut back, 4 bases at V and 2 bases at J, with 9 bases in the middle. CDR1 is KGHSH, CDR2 LQKENI, per germline. The CDR3 loop spans 14 amino acids.

CDR3 nucleotide sequence: TGTGCCAGCAGCTTAGAGAGTAATCAGCCCCAGCATTTT. It specifies CASSLESNQPQHF. This chain joins TRBV7-9 and TRBJ1-5; D is undetermined. The germline CDR1 and CDR2 sequences are SEHNR and FQNEAQ (reference sequence). The germline V and J ends were trimmed by 1 base and 4 bases, with 5 bases remaining between them. The CDR3 has 13 residues.

The chain combines TRBV10-3 with TRBJ2-2; tentatively, D is TRBD2 (6 bases). Between the trimmed V and J ends, which lost 8 bases and 0 bases, there was a span of 10 bases. There are 14 residues in the CDR3. Germline lookup yields CDR1 ENHRY and CDR2 SYGVKD. This CDR3 is CAIRGSPNTGELFF. Here the CDR3 DNA reads TGTGCCATCCGGGGGTCACCGAACACCGGGGAGCTGTTTTTT.

V is TRBV28 and J is TRBJ1-5; possibly TRBD1 for D (5 bases). Per the germline V gene, CDR1 is MDHEN and CDR2 is SYDVKM. This CDR3 has 15 residues. Between the trimmed V and J ends, which lost 6 bases and 4 bases, there was a span of 16 bases. Here the CDR3 DNA reads TGTGCCAGCAGGGTGGGACGGCTGCCAAATCAGCCCCAGCATTTT. It encodes CASRVGRLPNQPQHF.

This clone was detected only a few times. The chain uses TRBV18 and TRBJ2-5; D is possibly TRBD1 (5 bases). Trimming shortened V by 8 bases and J by 5 bases, and 21 bases separated the two germline ends. The CDR3 runs 15 residues. Germline lookup yields CDR1 KGHSH and CDR2 LQKENI. CDR3 bases: TGTGCCAGCCAAACAGATTTCAGGGATGGCGAGACCCAGTACTTC. This codes for CASQTDFRDGETQYF. Filled out from reference TRBV18 and TRBJ2-5, the complete variable domain reads NAGVMQNPRHLVRRRGQEARLRCSPMKGHSHVYWYRQLPEEGLKFMVYLQKENIIDESGMPKERFSAEFPKEGPSILRIQQVVRGDSAAYFCASQTDFRDGETQYFGPGTRLLVL.

This clone was found a few times. This chain uses TRBV5-6 with TRBJ1-3; tentative D call: TRBD1 (5 bases). Germline V gene data show CDR1 as SGHDT and CDR2 as YYEEEE. The CDR3 contains 16 residues. Trimming removed 4 bases at V and 7 bases at J, with 21 bases between. CDR3 sequence reads: CASSDMVQGRGNTIYF. DNA for the CDR3: TGTGCCAGCAGCGATATGGTCCAGGGAAGGGGTAACACCATATATTTT.

The V gene is TRBV4-1, the J gene TRBJ2-3; tentatively, D is TRBD1 or TRBD2 (7 bases each). CDR1 and CDR2 (germline): MGHRA, YSYEKL. V gave up 2 bases and J gave up 2 bases, with 17 bases separating them. The length of the CDR3 is 17 residues. CDR3: CASSQRGGGQITDTQYF. The CDR3 DNA follows: TGCGCCAGCAGCCAACGAGGGGGGGGACAGATCACAGATACGCAGTATTTT.

V and J are TRBV9 and TRBJ2-1, with TRBD2 matching 9 bases. The germline CDR1 and CDR2 sequences are SGDLS and YYNGEE. The CDR3 runs to 16 residues. The J segment lost 3 bases and the V segment lost 2 bases, leaving 6 bases of the junction unmatched. In nucleotides, the CDR3 is TGTGCCAGCAGCGTTACTTTTAGCGGGGGCTACAATGAGCAGTTCTTC. It encodes CASSVTFSGGYNEQFF.

This clone was seen only a few times. The CDR3 protein is CASGWPGTNEKLFF. CDR3 nucleotide sequence: TGTGCCAGCGGCTGGCCCGGGACGAATGAAAAACTGTTTTTT. V is TRBV25-1 and J is TRBJ1-4; possible D gene TRBD1, 5 bases. Per germline, CDR1 MGHDK and CDR2 SYGVNS. The CDR3 is 14 residues long. V lost 8 bases and J 5 bases, leaving 15 bases between the germline ends.

The J gene is TRBJ2-3, the V gene TRBV2; D gene ambiguous. This CDR3 has 14 residues. Germline V CDR1 and CDR2: SNHLY, FYNNEI. Trimming stripped 5 bases from V and 0 bases from J, with 9 bases between. For the CDR3, the DNA is TGTGCCAGCAGTTGGACCGGTAGCACAGATACGCAGTATTTT. It yields the protein CASSWTGSTDTQYF.

V usage is TRBV6-5 and J usage is TRBJ1-1, with 7 bases that match TRBD1. Losses at the gene ends were 6 bases for V and 4 bases for J; bases not matched to a gene: 5. The CDR3 spans 13 residues. CDR1 and CDR2 (germline): MNHEY, SVGAGI. The CDR3 loop reads CASSRQGGTEAFF. For the CDR3, the DNA is TGTGCCAGCAGCCGACAGGGAGGCACTGAAGCTTTCTTT.

In this sample, this clone turned up once. V gene TRBV7-6 combines with J gene TRBJ1-2, with D hard to call. This CDR3 region has 17 residues. In germline, CDR1 is SGHVS, CDR2 FNYEAQ. Trimming stripped 4 bases from V and 5 bases from J, with 23 bases between. The CDR3 loop reads CASSSRRGTAGLYGYTF. Written as DNA, the CDR3 is TGTGCCAGCAGCTCCCGTCGGGGAACGGCAGGTCTTTATGGCTACACCTTC. The full variable domain, rest sourced from reference TRBV7-6 and TRBJ1-2, is GAGVSQSPRYKVTKRGQDVALRCDPISGHVSLYWYRQALGQGPEFLTYFNYEAQQDKSGLPNDRFSAERPEGSISTLTIQRTEQRDSAMYRCASSSRRGTAGLYGYTFGSGTRLTVV.

V and J are TRBV28 and TRBJ1-2; D ambiguous. The CDR3 covers 11 residues. V was clipped by 5 bases and J by 0 bases, with 1 base between them. Germline-derived CDR1 and CDR2 are MDHEN and SYDVKM. The DNA for the CDR3 is TGTGCCAGCAGTACTAACTATGGCTACACCTTC. This encodes CASSTNYGYTF.

This chain joins TRBV2 and TRBJ1-5; TRBD1 matches at 8 bases. The CDR3 runs 15 residues. Germline V gene sequence: CDR1 SNHLY, CDR2 FYNNEI. The J segment lost 1 base and the V segment lost 4 bases, leaving 3 bases of the junction unmatched. CDR3 residues: CASSVDRVSNQPQHF. In nucleotides, the CDR3 is TGTGCCAGCAGTGTGGACAGGGTAAGCAATCAGCCCCAGCATTTT. The full variable domain, completed using reference TRBV2 and TRBJ1-5, is EPEVTQTPSHQVTQMGQEVILRCVPISNHLYFYWYRQILGQKVEFLVSFYNNEISEKSEIFDDQFSVERPDGSNFTLKIRSTKLEDSAMYFCASSVDRVSNQPQHFGDGTRLSIL.

This clone has just one count. The chain has TRBV7-8 and TRBJ1-2; 9 bases are a match to TRBD1. Germline V lookup: CDR1 SGHVS, CDR2 FQNEAQ. V lost 0 bases and J lost 0; bases outside the gene matches: 14. The CDR3 contains 20 residues. The CDR3 DNA sequence: TGTGCCAGCAGCTTAGCTCGTGTGTGGACAGGGGCGTCTACTAACTATGGCTACACCTTC. It is translated as CASSLARVWTGASTNYGYTF.

CDR3 region: CASSLVLGTGSPLHF. The CDR3 region has the DNA TGTGCCAGCAGCTTAGTCCTCGGCACCGGTTCACCCCTCCACTTT. The chain combines TRBV11-2 with TRBJ1-6; no clear D. The germline V and J ends were trimmed by 1 base and 9 bases, with 13 bases remaining between them. CDR1 SGHAT and CDR2 FQNNGV come from the germline V gene. The CDR3 runs to 15 residues. Full variable domain (missing parts from reference TRBV11-2 and TRBJ1-6): EAGVAQSPRYKIIEKRQSVAFWCNPISGHATLYWYQQILGQGPKLLIQFQNNGVVDDSQLPKDRFSAERLKGVDSTLKIQPAKLEDSAVYLCASSLVLGTGSPLHFGNGTRLTVT.

J is TRBJ2-3 and V is TRBV6-5; possible D gene TRBD1, 6 bases. Trimming took off 8 bases at V and 6 bases at J, with 9 bases between the two ends. The length of the CDR3 is 11 residues. CDR1 and CDR2 (germline): MNHEY, SVGAGI. This chain's CDR3 is CASVRGDTQYF. In DNA, the CDR3 is TGTGCCAGCGTTAGGGGGGATACGCAGTATTTT.

The chain has TRBV28 and TRBJ1-1; perhaps TRBD1 as D (6 bases). V gave up 11 bases and J gave up 2 bases, with 12 bases separating them. Germline V gene sequence: CDR1 MDHEN, CDR2 SYDVKM. The CDR3 is 12 amino acids. CDR3 protein: CASRTANTEAFF. DNA of the CDR3: TGTGCCTCACGGACAGCCAACACTGAAGCTTTCTTT.

This chain links TRBV7-2 with TRBJ2-5, with D maybe TRBD1 (6 bases). Germline CDR1 reads SGHTA; CDR2 reads FQGNSA. The germline V and J ends were trimmed by 5 bases and 1 base, with 11 bases remaining between them. This CDR3 contains 14 residues. The CDR3 loop reads CASSTLTGQETQYF. For the CDR3, the DNA is TGTGCCAGCAGCACCCTGACAGGCCAAGAGACCCAGTACTTC.

The J gene is TRBJ1-1, the V gene TRBV11-2; D possibly corresponds to TRBD1 (5 bases). V dropped 1 base and J dropped 5 bases, with 26 bases sitting between them. Germline loops: CDR1 SGHAT, CDR2 FQNNGV. The CDR3 has 19 amino acids. CDR3 DNA: TGTGCCAGCAGCTTAGTCTACTTTAGGAGGGGAGTTTCGGAGACTGAAGCTTTCTTT. Its protein product is CASSLVYFRRGVSETEAFF.

The chain recombines TRBV5-1 with TRBJ1-2, with D maybe TRBD1 (5 bases). V lost 4 bases, J lost 4 bases, and 8 bases lay in between. The V gene's germline CDR1 is SGHRS and CDR2 YFSETQ. This CDR3 is 12 amino acids long. CDR3 bases: TGCGCCAGCAGCCCAGGGAGCTATGGCTACACCTTC. Translated, it gives CASSPGSYGYTF.